One and the same sample provided the 17 T cell receptor beta chains below, sequenced in a study of patients and donors after allogeneic stem cell transplantation. TCRdb reprocessed the RT-PCR reads via MiXCR and lists one record per CDR3 protein. The table records approximately 98,000 distinct CDR3 sequences, 35% of them present only once. The sequenced sample was blood, either unsorted or a sorted T cell fraction (not recorded which). These TCRs come from a human donor who was either an allogeneic HSCT recipient or a stem cell or donor lymphocyte infusion donor (not recorded which). It is not recorded whose cells these are; they may come from a transplant donor.

This clonotype was seen a handful of times. The chain recombines TRBV6-1 with TRBJ1-2; D is ambiguous. Per germline, CDR1 MNHNS and CDR2 SASEGT. This CDR3 spans 11 amino acids. V was trimmed by 7 bases and J by 8 bases, leaving 11 bases between them. Written as DNA, the CDR3 is TGTGCCAGCATGGACCGTTGGGGCTACACCTTC. Its protein product is CASMDRWGYTF.

The rearrangement links TRBV5-6 to TRBJ1-2; D is possibly TRBD1 (5 bases). From germline, CDR1 is SGHDT and CDR2 YYEEEE. The CDR3 extends over 14 amino acids. The V end was cut by 3 bases, the J end by 5 bases, with 14 bases between. The CDR3 DNA reads TGTGCCAGCAGCTCCGACAGACAAACATATGGCTACACCTTC. The encoded protein is CASSSDRQTYGYTF.

The V gene is TRBV19, the J gene TRBJ2-7, with D perhaps TRBD1 (6 bases). Trimming left V 9 bases short and J 2 bases short, with 14 bases between. This CDR3 region has 13 residues. Germline V lookup: CDR1 LNHDA, CDR2 SQIVND (reference sequence). The CDR3 DNA is TGTGCCAGCTCTTGGGGGCTACCCTACGAGCAGTACTTC. This sequence encodes CASSWGLPYEQYF.

This clonotype was observed a handful of times. This sequence joins TRBV5-1 and TRBJ1-4; D gene unclear. The CDR3 has 14 residues. Trimming removed 1 base at V and 5 bases at J, with 9 bases between. CDR1 SGHRS and CDR2 YFSETQ come from the germline V gene. The CDR3 here is CASSLRAENEKLFF. In DNA, the CDR3 is TGCGCCAGCAGCTTGAGGGCAGAGAATGAAAAACTGTTTTTT.

This clonotype was recorded many times. The chain employs TRBV20-1 and TRBJ1-1; 8 positions match TRBD1. Trimming took 4 bases from V and 4 from J; bases not matched to a gene: 17. CDR3 length equals 17 residues. Germline loops: CDR1 DFQATT, CDR2 SNEGSKA (reference sequence). The CDR3 nucleotides are TGCAGTGCTAACCGCCCGGACAGGGCGCTCTTGGGCACTGAAGCTTTCTTT. As protein: CSANRPDRALLGTEAFF.

The chain uses TRBV7-2 and TRBJ2-1; 8 nucleotides line up with TRBD2. The CDR3 is made up of 16 amino acids. V lost 2 bases and J lost 7; bases outside the gene matches: 10. CDR1 and CDR2 (germline): SGHTA, FQGNSA. The CDR3 DNA reads as TGTGCCAGCAGCTTAACGGGAGGGCAGAAATCAAATGAGCAGTTCTTC. Encoded protein: CASSLTGGQKSNEQFF.

The table lists this clonotype with a few counts. V and J are TRBV5-1 and TRBJ1-1; possibly TRBD1 for D (5 bases). Per germline, CDR1 SGHRS and CDR2 YFSETQ. V lost 4 bases and J lost 4, with 17 bases in between. The CDR3 runs 15 residues. This CDR3 is CASSLGPGATTEAFF. In nucleotides, the CDR3 is TGCGCCAGCAGCCTGGGGCCCGGGGCTACCACTGAAGCTTTCTTT.

In this sample, this clonotype turned up a few times. CDR3 bases: TGTGCCAGCAGCCGTTACGCTGGGGCCAACGTCCTGACTTTC. Its translation is CASSRYAGANVLTF. The chain uses TRBV13 and TRBJ2-6; D not certain. Germline assignment: CDR1 PRHDT and CDR2 FYEKMQ (reference sequence). V lost 5 bases to trimming and J lost 2 bases, with 7 bases between them. This CDR3 has 14 residues.

This chain links TRBV5-1 with TRBJ2-7; 10 positions agree with TRBD2. The CDR3 runs to 19 residues. J was trimmed by 0 bases and V by 0 bases; bases with no gene match: 12. The V gene's germline CDR1 is SGHRS and CDR2 YFSETQ. The CDR3 loop reads CASSLGLAGAGPLSYEQYF. The CDR3, as DNA: TGCGCCAGCAGCTTGGGTCTAGCGGGAGCCGGGCCCCTCTCCTACGAGCAGTACTTC.

The chain couples TRBV15 to TRBJ2-1; 8 positions match TRBD2. This CDR3 is 15 amino acids long. Per the germline V gene, CDR1 is LNHNV and CDR2 is YYDKDF (reference sequence). Trimming cost V 1 base and J 8 bases; bases outside gene matches: 7. This CDR3 is CATSRVGTSGDEQFF. CDR3 DNA: TGTGCCACCAGCAGAGTAGGGACTAGTGGCGATGAGCAGTTCTTC.

The chain combines TRBV7-9 with TRBJ2-3, with D hard to call. The V gene lost 5 bases and the J gene lost 6 bases, with 9 bases spanning the gap. Germline loops: CDR1 SEHNR, CDR2 FQNEAQ (reference sequence). The CDR3 is made up of 12 amino acids. In DNA form, the CDR3 reads TGTGCCAGCAGCCTGTACTCTGATACGCAGTATTTT. The encoded protein is CASSLYSDTQYF.

V is TRBV12-3 or TRBV12-4 and J is TRBJ2-6; perhaps TRBD1 as D (5 bases). The CDR3 is 16 residues long. Trimming shortened V by 2 bases and J by 0 bases, and 8 bases separated the two germline ends. In DNA form, the CDR3 reads TGTGCCAGCAGTTTAAGGGGCAGCTCTGGGGCCAACGTCCTGACTTTC. Amino acid sequence: CASSLRGSSGANVLTF.

The chain has TRBV19 and TRBJ2-7, with 12 bases fitting TRBD2. With V trimmed by 3 bases and J by 5 bases, 8 bases remained unmatched. Germline V gene lookup returns CDR1 LNHDA and CDR2 SQIVND (reference sequence). The CDR3 runs to 16 residues. The CDR3 protein is CASSMGYRLAGDEQYF. DNA for the CDR3: TGTGCCAGTAGTATGGGCTATAGACTAGCGGGGGACGAGCAGTACTTC.

V usage is TRBV20-1 and J usage is TRBJ1-5; no clear D gene. The CDR3 runs 13 residues. Trimming took 0 bases from V and 6 from J, leaving 9 bases between them. Per germline, CDR1 DFQATT and CDR2 SNEGSKA (reference sequence). The CDR3 reads CSAREWEGQPQHF. DNA of the CDR3: TGCAGTGCTAGAGAGTGGGAGGGTCAGCCCCAGCATTTT.

V and J are TRBV6-2 or TRBV6-3 and TRBJ1-1, with D possibly matching TRBD1 (5 bases). The CDR3 is 20 residues long. Germline V lookup: CDR1 MNHEY, CDR2 SVGEGT. Deletions cut 2 bases from V and 0 bases from J, with 25 bases between. CDR3 loop: CASSYLPGQTYAPMNTEAFF. DNA for the CDR3: TGTGCCAGCAGTTACCTTCCCGGACAAACCTATGCACCAATGAACACTGAAGCTTTCTTT.

This chain links TRBV27 with TRBJ2-3; D is possibly TRBD1 (8 bases). Germline CDR1 is MNHEY and CDR2 is SMNVEV (reference sequence). With 5 bases removed from V and 4 bases from J, the gap between germline ends came to 16 bases. There are 15 residues in the CDR3. The CDR3 loop is CASSLRTGRADTQYF. DNA of the CDR3: TGTGCCAGCAGTCTCAGGACAGGGAGGGCAGATACGCAGTATTTT.

V usage is TRBV6-6 and J usage is TRBJ2-3; D remains ambiguous. V lost 2 bases to trimming and J lost 7 bases, with 4 bases between them. CDR1 and CDR2 (germline): MNHNY, SVGAGI (reference sequence). The CDR3 contains 11 residues. CDR3 loop: CASSYENTQYF. The CDR3 DNA is TGTGCCAGCAGTTACGAGAATACGCAGTATTTT.